The rows below give T cell receptor beta chains drawn from one sample of a study of OX40 agonist ivuxolimab in advanced cancers. Assay used: immunoSEQ multiplex PCR; TCRdb lists only in-frame clones, some missing. Here the sample spans over 45,000 clones, 75% to 90% being singletons. The sample was CD4+ or CD8+ T cells sorted from blood, taken in a trial of the OX40 agonist ivuxolimab. The receptors stem from an adult with an advanced solid tumor such as melanoma, head and neck, liver or kidney cancer. The CDR3 runs from the conserved cysteine through the conserved F or W. A D gene is named only where the DNA matches it firmly. Clone size appears in some rows only: once, few, many, or a class for an expanded clone.

>TRBV28|NA|NA|TRBJ2-3
CASCKQPTDTQYF
TGTGCCAGCTGCAAGCAACCCACAGATACGCAGTATTTT
>TRBV6-5|NA|TRBD2|TRBJ2-7
CASRRLAGGHEQYF
TGTGCCAGCAGGAGACTAGCGGGGGGACACGAGCAGTACTTC
>TRBV6-7|NA|NA|TRBJ2-2
CAAQGGYPGELFF
TGTGCCGCCCAGGGGGGCTACCCCGGGGAGCTGTTTTTT
>TRBV27|medium-sized|NA|TRBJ2-7
CASSTRDGASYEQYF
TGTGCCAGCAGTACCAGGGACGGTGCTTCCTACGAGCAGTACTTC
>TRBV7-9|NA|NA|TRBJ1-1
CASSLGDLNTEAFF
TGTGCCAGCAGCTTGGGGGATCTAAACACTGAAGCTTTCTTT
>TRBV6-6|NA|NA|TRBJ1-3
CASVQGLYENTIYF
TGTGCCAGCGTCCAGGGATTGTACGAAAACACCATATATTTT
>TRBV9|NA|NA|TRBJ2-2
CASSDQAGELFF
TGTGCCAGCAGCGACCAAGCCGGGGAGCTGTTTTTT
>TRBV5-4|once|TRBD1|TRBJ2-2
CAYSSGQGRTGELFF
TGTGCCTACTCGTCGGGACAGGGACGCACCGGGGAGCTGTTTTTT
>TRBV27|NA|NA|TRBJ1-1
CASSPHRRWANTEAFF
TGTGCCAGCAGTCCCCATCGCCGGTGGGCAAACACTGAAGCTTTCTTT
>TRBV11-2|NA|NA|TRBJ2-6
CASSAQFSGANVLTF
TGTGCCAGCAGCGCTCAGTTCTCTGGGGCCAACGTCCTGACTTTC
>TRBV30|NA|NA|TRBJ1-2
CAWSGTKALNYGYTF
TGTGCCTGGAGTGGGACAAAGGCCCTAAACTATGGCTACACCTTC
>TRBV6-1|NA|NA|TRBJ2-7
CASRRLNPGNEQYF
TGTGCCAGCAGGCGGCTTAATCCAGGGAACGAGCAGTACTTC
>TRBV7-8|NA|NA|TRBJ1-2
CASSFGGAGGYTF
TGTGCCAGCAGCTTCGGTGGGGCGGGTGGCTACACCTTC